This is a list of T cell receptor beta chains from one sample in a study of lymphopenia after photon versus proton radiotherapy. The method was immunoSEQ multiplex PCR; TCRdb's version includes in-frame clones alone and lacks a portion of them. The repertoire holds 40,000 or so clones, with less than 90% as singletons. The sample was peripheral blood, taken from a patient treated with photon-based radiotherapy. The receptors stem from a man aged 40-49 years with gastric cancer. CDR3s include the opening cysteine and the closing phenylalanine or tryptophan. D genes are given only for firm matches. Not every row has a clone size; where given, it reads once, few, many or a size class.

d_call j_call cdr3_length clone_size v_call cdr3_nt cdr3_aa
TRBD1 TRBJ1-2 11 few TRBV6-6 TGTGCCACCCGACAGGGCTATGGCTACACCTTC CATRQGYGYTF
- TRBJ2-7 14 - TRBV5-1 TGCGCCAGCAGCCTAGATGCCGGGGCCTACGAGCAGTACTTC CASSLDAGAYEQYF
- TRBJ1-4 13 - TRBV19 TGTGCCAGTACTGATTTGACTAATGAAAAACTGTTTTTT CASTDLTNEKLFF
TRBD1 TRBJ1-1 15 - TRBV10-3 TGTGCCAGCACAGGGGCCCTAGGATTGAACACTGAAGCTTTCTTT CASTGALGLNTEAFF
- TRBJ2-7 14 once TRBV4-2 TGTGCCAGCAGCCAACAGGCGGCGGGCTACGAGCAGTACTTC CASSQQAAGYEQYF
- TRBJ2-2 15 - TRBV6-6 TGTGCCAGCGCAATCCAGGGTTTGGGCACCGGGGAGCTGTTTTTT CASAIQGLGTGELFF
- TRBJ1-2 14 - TRBV5-4 TGTGCCAGCAGCTTGGAGATACAGGCTCAGGGCTACACCTTC CASSLEIQAQGYTF
- TRBJ1-4 14 - TRBV2 TGTGCCAGCAGTGAAAGTAGGGCGGTTGAAAAACTGTTTTTT CASSESRAVEKLFF
TRBD1 TRBJ2-7 14 once TRBV13 TGTGCCAGCAGCTTGGGACAGCAAAACTACGAGCAGTACTTC CASSLGQQNYEQYF
- TRBJ1-5 13 - TRBV9 TGTGCCAGCAGCCGGGGCCCCTATCAGCCCCAGCATTTT CASSRGPYQPQHF
- TRBJ2-5 14 - TRBV5-4 TGTGCCAGCAGCTTGGAACAGTTCCAAGAGACCCAGTACTTC CASSLEQFQETQYF
- TRBJ1-1 15 - TRBV9 TGTGCCAGCAGCGTAGTGGCAGGGATGAACACTGAAGCTTTCTTT CASSVVAGMNTEAFF
- TRBJ2-7 12 - TRBV7-2 TGTGCCAGCAGCTACCGTACCTACGAGCAGTACTTC CASSYRTYEQYF
TRBD1 TRBJ1-5 17 - TRBV19 TGTGCCAGTAGTATAGACCGTCCCGGGACAGGGTTCCAGCCCCAGCATTTT CASSIDRPGTGFQPQHF
TRBD2 TRBJ2-1 16 - TRBV6-6 TGTGCCAGCAGCCCGACCACTAGCGGGGCTTACAATGAGCAGTTCTTC CASSPTTSGAYNEQFF
- TRBJ2-1 13 - TRBV5-1 TGCGCCAGCAGCTTTTACAGTTACAATGAGCAGTTCTTC CASSFYSYNEQFF
- TRBJ1-2 18 - TRBV19 TGTGCCAGTACCCAGGTACAGGGCATTCTTAGAGGGAACTATGGCTACACCTTC CASTQVQGILRGNYGYTF
TRBD1 TRBJ1-2 14 - TRBV10-2 TGCGCCAGCAGTGAGCAAGGGACAGGGGTAGGCTACACCTTC CASSEQGTGVGYTF
- TRBJ1-4 11 - TRBV30 TGTGCCTGGACCCTTAATGAAAAACTGTTTTTT CAWTLNEKLFF
- TRBJ2-5 18 - TRBV11-2 TGTGCCAGCAGCTTGCACGCGGGCACTAGAGGGGCCGTTGAGACCCAGTACTTC CASSLHAGTRGAVETQYF